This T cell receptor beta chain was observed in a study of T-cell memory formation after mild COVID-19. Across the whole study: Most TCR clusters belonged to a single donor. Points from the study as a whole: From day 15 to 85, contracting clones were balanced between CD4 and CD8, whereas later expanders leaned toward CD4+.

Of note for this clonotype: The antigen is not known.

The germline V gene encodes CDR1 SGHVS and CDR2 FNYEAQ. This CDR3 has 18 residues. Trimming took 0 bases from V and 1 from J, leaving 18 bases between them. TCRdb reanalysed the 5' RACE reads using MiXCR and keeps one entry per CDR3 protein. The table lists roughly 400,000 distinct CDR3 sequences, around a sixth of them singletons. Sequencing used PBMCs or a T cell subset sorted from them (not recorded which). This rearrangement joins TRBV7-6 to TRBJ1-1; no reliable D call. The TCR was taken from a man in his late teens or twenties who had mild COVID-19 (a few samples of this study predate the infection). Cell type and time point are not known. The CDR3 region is CASSLAGGLGWGNTEAFF. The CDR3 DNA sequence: TGTGCCAGCAGCTTAGCGGGCGGTTTGGGATGGGGGAACACTGAAGCTTTCTTT.